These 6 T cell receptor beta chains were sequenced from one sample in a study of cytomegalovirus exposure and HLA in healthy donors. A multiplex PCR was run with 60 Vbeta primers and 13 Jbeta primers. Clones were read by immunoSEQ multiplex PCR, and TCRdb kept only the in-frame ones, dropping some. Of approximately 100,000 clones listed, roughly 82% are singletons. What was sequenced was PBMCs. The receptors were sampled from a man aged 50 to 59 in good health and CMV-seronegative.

The CDR3 bases are TGTGCCAGCAGCTTGAGCGGGGCCCGGGCCGGGGAGCTGTTTTTT. Translation: CASSLSGARAGELFF. The chain has TRBV5-4 and TRBJ2-2; 7 bases are a match to TRBD2. CDR3 length: 15 residues. The ends lost 1 base at V and 6 bases at J; junction bases unmatched: 6. Germline V lookup: CDR1 SGHNT, CDR2 YYREEE (reference sequence).

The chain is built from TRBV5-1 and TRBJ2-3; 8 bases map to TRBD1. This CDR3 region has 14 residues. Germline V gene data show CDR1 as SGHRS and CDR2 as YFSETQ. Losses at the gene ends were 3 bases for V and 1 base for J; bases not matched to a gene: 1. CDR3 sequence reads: CASSSQGGTDTQYF. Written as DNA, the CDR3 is TGCGCCAGCAGCTCACAGGGGGGCACAGATACGCAGTATTTT.

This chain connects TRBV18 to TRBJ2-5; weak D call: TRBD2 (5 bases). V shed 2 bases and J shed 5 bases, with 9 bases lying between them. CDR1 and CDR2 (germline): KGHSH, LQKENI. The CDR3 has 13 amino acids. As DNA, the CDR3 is TGTGCCAGCTCACCATGGGAGCTGGAGACCCAGTACTTC. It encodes CASSPWELETQYF.

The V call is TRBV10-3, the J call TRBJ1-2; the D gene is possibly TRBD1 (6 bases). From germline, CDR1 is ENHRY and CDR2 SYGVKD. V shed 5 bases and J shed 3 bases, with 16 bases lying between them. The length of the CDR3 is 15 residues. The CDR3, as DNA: TGTGCCATCAGTAGCCCGACAGGAACGTACTATGGCTACACCTTC. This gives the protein CAISSPTGTYYGYTF.

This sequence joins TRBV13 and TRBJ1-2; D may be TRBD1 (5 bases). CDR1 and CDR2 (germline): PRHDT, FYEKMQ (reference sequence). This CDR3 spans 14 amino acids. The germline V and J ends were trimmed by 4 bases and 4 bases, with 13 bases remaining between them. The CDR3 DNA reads TGTGCCAGCAGCTCCGGGGGGGGAATCTATGGCTACACCTTC. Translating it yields CASSSGGGIYGYTF.

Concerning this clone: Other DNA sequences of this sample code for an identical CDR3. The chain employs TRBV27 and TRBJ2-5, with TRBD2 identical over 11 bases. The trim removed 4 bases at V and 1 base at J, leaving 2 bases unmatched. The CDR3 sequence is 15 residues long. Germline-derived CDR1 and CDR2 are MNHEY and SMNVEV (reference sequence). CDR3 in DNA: TGTGCCAGCAGTTCCGGGACTAGCGGCCAAGAGACCCAGTACTTC. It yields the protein CASSSGTSGQETQYF.